The TCR beta chain described here comes from a study of T cell changes during pregnancy in multiple sclerosis (dated by TCRdb to the late 2010s). About the study as a whole: The study looked at changes in the T cell repertoire across pregnancy in women with multiple sclerosis.

Including cysteine and phenylalanine, the CDR3 has 15 amino acids. The only DNA kept is the CDR3, 45 bases in frame from the first base. Trimming at the junction amounts to 3 bases on V and 3 bases on J, and the germline ends lie 13 bases apart. The germline V gene sets CDR1 to MNHNS and CDR2 to SASEGT. The protocol used for the library was the immunoSEQ multiplex PCR assay. TCRdb limited this immuneACCESS table to in-frame rearrangements with V and J called. A share of clones is missing; checked studies link under half to unresolved V genes, and the rest is unexplained. In all, the sample holds 40,000 or so clones, and roughly 89% of those were seen once. The ten largest clones represent roughly 1.1% of the sample. Details on this clone: There is no known antigen for this receptor. No quality values exist for individual bases; no much larger clone is one base distant.

The sequence came from a female donor with multiple sclerosis, enrolled in a pregnancy study. This chain joins TRBV6-1 to TRBJ2-3; TRBD2 is possibly the D segment (6 matching bases). Sequenced here: CD4+ T cells from peripheral blood mononuclear cells, sampled in the first trimester of pregnancy. CDR3 reads: CASSDKETRTDTQYF. The nucleotides read TGTGCCAGCAGTGATAAGGAGACTAGGACAGATACGCAGTATTTT.